Included here is one T cell receptor beta chain sequence, with context. Germline V gene data show CDR1 as SNHLY and CDR2 as FYNNEI. After removal of 8 bases from V and 1 base from J, the junction contained 9 bases not matched to a gene. The CDR3 runs 15 residues. The record originates from a study of control samples from healthy donors and cancer patients. The protocol was immunoSEQ multiplex PCR, while the TCRdb copy is restricted to in-frame clones and leaves out a portion. The data contain 200,000 to 250,000 clones, roughly 94% of them singletons. The TCR was taken from a man over 45 in good health. The chain couples TRBV2 to TRBJ1-1, with TRBD1 matching over 8 bases. Material for sequencing was blood. CDR3 amino acids: CASGGQGRANTEAFF. CDR3 DNA: TGTGCCAGCGGTGGACAGGGAAGGGCGAACACTGAAGCTTTCTTT.